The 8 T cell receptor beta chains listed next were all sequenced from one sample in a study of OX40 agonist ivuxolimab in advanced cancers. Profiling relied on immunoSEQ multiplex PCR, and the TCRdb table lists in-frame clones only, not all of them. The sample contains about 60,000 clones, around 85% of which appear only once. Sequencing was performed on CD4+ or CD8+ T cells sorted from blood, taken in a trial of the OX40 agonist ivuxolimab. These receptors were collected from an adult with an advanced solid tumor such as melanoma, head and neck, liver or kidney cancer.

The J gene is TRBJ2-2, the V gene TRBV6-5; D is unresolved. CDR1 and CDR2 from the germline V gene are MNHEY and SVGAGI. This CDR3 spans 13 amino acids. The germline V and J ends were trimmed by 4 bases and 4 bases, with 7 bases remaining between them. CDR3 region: CASSSVPTGELFF. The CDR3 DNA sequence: TGTGCCAGCAGTTCCGTACCCACCGGGGAGCTGTTTTTT.

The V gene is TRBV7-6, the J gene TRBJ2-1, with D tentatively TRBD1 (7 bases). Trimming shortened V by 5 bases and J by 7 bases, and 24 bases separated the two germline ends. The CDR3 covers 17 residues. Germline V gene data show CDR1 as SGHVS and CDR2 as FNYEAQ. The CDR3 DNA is TGTGCCAGCAGCCTCCCTGGGGGGACAGCCCCGGGGAATGAGCAGTTCTTC. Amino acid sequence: CASSLPGGTAPGNEQFF.

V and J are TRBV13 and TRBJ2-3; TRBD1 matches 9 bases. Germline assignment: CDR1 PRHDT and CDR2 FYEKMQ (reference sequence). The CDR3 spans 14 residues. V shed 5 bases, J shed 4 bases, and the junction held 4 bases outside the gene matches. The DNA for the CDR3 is TGTGCCAGCAGCCCTAGACAGGGGGCAGATACGCAGTATTTT. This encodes CASSPRQGADTQYF.

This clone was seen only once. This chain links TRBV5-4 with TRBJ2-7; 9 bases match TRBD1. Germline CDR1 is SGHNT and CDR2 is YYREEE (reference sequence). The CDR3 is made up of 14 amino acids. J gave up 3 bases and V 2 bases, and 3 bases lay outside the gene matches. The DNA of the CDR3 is TGTGCCAGCAGCTTAGACAGGGGGGGCTACGAGCAGTACTTC. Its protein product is CASSLDRGGYEQYF.

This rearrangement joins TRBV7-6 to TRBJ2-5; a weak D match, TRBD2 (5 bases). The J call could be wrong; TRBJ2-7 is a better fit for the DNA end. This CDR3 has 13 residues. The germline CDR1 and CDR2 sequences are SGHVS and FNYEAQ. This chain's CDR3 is CASSLAAGDEQYF. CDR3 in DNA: TGTGCCAGCAGCTTAGCGGCCGGGGACGAGCAGTACTTC.

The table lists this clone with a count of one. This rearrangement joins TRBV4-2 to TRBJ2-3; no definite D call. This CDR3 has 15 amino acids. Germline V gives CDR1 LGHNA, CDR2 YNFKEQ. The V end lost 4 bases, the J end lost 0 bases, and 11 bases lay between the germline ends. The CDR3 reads CASSPLKWSTDTQYF. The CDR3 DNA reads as TGTGCCAGCAGCCCCTTAAAGTGGAGCACAGATACGCAGTATTTT.

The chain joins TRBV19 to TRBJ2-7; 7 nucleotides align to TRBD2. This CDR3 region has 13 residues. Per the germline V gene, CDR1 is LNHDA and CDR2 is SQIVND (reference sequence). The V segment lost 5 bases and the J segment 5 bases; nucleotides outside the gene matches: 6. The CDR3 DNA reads TGTGCCAGTAGTCCCCTCGGGGGGAACGAGCAGTACTTC. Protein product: CASSPLGGNEQYF.

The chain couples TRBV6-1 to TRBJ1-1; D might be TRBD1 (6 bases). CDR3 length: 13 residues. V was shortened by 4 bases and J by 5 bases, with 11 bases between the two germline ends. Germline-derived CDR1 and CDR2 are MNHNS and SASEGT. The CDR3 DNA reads TGTGCCAGCAGTGGGACAGAGAGTACTGAAGCTTTCTTT. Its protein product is CASSGTESTEAFF.